These 9 T cell receptor beta chains were all obtained from the same sample, sequenced in a study of blood T cell repertoires in COVID-19. Profiling relied on immunoSEQ multiplex PCR, and the TCRdb table lists in-frame clones only, not all of them. Of 210,000 or so clones in the sample, 83% were seen once. Sequences were obtained from peripheral blood. These receptors came from a woman aged 25-40 years with COVID-19, enrolled during active disease.

This chain uses TRBV3-1 (or the pseudogene TRBV3-2) with TRBJ2-7; TRBD1 aligns across 11 bases. Germline CDR1 is LGHDT and CDR2 is YNNKEL (reference sequence). Trimming cost V 5 bases and J 2 bases; bases outside gene matches: 2. The CDR3 contains 14 residues. The CDR3 loop is CASSSGQGAYEQYF. The CDR3 nucleotides read TGTGCCAGCAGCTCGGGACAGGGGGCCTACGAGCAGTACTTC.

The V gene is TRBV5-4, the J gene TRBJ2-3; TRBD2 might be the D (6 bases). The CDR3 is 15 amino acids. Germline-derived CDR1 and CDR2 are SGHNT and YYREEE (reference sequence). V was trimmed by 4 bases and J by 2 bases, leaving 14 bases between them. Here the CDR3 reads CASSTSSSTTDTQYF. CDR3 DNA: TGTGCCAGCAGCACTAGCTCGAGTACCACAGATACGCAGTATTTT.

This chain links TRBV7-3 with TRBJ2-7; 7 bases are shared with TRBD2. The CDR3 is made up of 15 amino acids. Germline loops: CDR1 SGHTA, CDR2 FQGTGA. After removal of 4 bases from V and 2 bases from J, the junction contained 8 bases not matched to a gene. This chain's CDR3 is CASSSESGKAYEQYF. CDR3 in DNA: TGTGCCAGCAGCTCCGAGAGCGGGAAGGCCTACGAGCAGTACTTC.

This sequence joins TRBV9 and TRBJ2-1; TRBD2 matches 9 bases. V shed 0 bases, J shed 6 bases, and the junction held 4 bases outside the gene matches. The germline V gene has CDR1 SGDLS and CDR2 YYNGEE. The CDR3 runs to 15 residues. The CDR3 nucleotides are TGTGCCAGCAGCGTAGATCCTAGCGGGGTCAATGAGCAGTTCTTC. Translating it yields CASSVDPSGVNEQFF.

This clone was seen once. The chain has TRBV5-6 and TRBJ2-7, with D perhaps matching TRBD1 (5 bases). The CDR3 is 15 residues long. Trimming removed 4 bases from V and 1 base from J, with 15 bases in between. The V gene's germline CDR1 is SGHDT and CDR2 YYEEEE. CDR3 protein: CASSQGWGGSYEQYF. CDR3 DNA sequence: TGTGCCAGCAGCCAGGGCTGGGGTGGGTCCTACGAGCAGTACTTC.

This clone has a single count. V usage is TRBV5-1 and J usage is TRBJ1-1; weak D call: TRBD1 (6 bases). The V gene's germline CDR1 is SGHRS and CDR2 YFSETQ. This CDR3 is built from 15 residues. With 1 base removed from V and 2 bases from J, the gap between germline ends came to 12 bases. The CDR3 region is CASSLLTGTNTEAFF. CDR3 sequence (DNA): TGCGCCAGCAGCTTGTTAACCGGGACAAACACTGAAGCTTTCTTT.

The chain recombines TRBV7-3 with TRBJ2-7, with D possibly being TRBD2 (5 bases). In germline, CDR1 is SGHTA, CDR2 FQGTGA. The germline V and J ends were trimmed by 7 bases and 4 bases, with 14 bases remaining between them. The CDR3 extends over 13 amino acids. The CDR3 loop reads CASIEGRSYEQYF. As DNA, the CDR3 is TGTGCCAGCATAGAGGGCAGATCTTACGAGCAGTACTTC.

The V gene is TRBV10-3, the J gene TRBJ2-5; D uncertain. The ends were cut back, 6 bases at V and 0 bases at J, with 11 bases in the middle. The germline gives CDR1 ENHRY, CDR2 SYGVKD. This CDR3 region has 14 residues. CDR3 sequence (DNA): TGTGCCATCAGCCGCGACCAGGACCAAGAGACCCAGTACTTC. Protein sequence: CAISRDQDQETQYF.

Concerning this clone: The same CDR3 is also encoded by other DNA sequences in this sample. The rearrangement links TRBV7-9 to TRBJ2-4, with TRBD2 as a possible D gene (5 bases). The germline V gene has CDR1 SEHNR and CDR2 FQNEAQ (reference sequence). V lost 3 bases and J lost 0, with 9 bases in between. The CDR3 sequence is 15 residues long. The CDR3 is CASSFSEVAKNIQYF. CDR3 DNA: TGTGCCAGCAGCTTTAGCGAGGTAGCCAAAAACATTCAGTACTTC.